These T cell receptor beta chains were read from a single sample in a study of CD8+CD57+ T cells in acquired aplastic anemia. TCRdb independently ran MiXCR on the reads; one entry per CDR3 protein. The sample has 89,000 or so distinct CDR3 sequences, around 70% seen once; the top ten hold about 60%. The sequenced material came from sorted CD4+, CD8+, or CD8+CD57+ T cells (not recorded which) from PBMCs. Receptor source: a human donor with aplastic anemia. CDR3s include the opening cysteine and the closing phenylalanine or tryptophan. D genes are given only for firm matches. Rows give clone size only sometimes, using once, few, many, or a class for an expanded clone.

>TRBJ1-2|-|TRBV12-3/TRBV12-4|-
CASSQVANYGYTF
TGTGCCAGCAGTCAGGTTGCTAACTATGGCTACACCTTC
>TRBJ2-1|TRBD1|TRBV19|-
CASSIRTGNEQFF
TGTGCCAGTAGTATACGGACAGGCAATGAGCAGTTCTTC
>TRBJ2-5|TRBD1|TRBV10-1|-
CASSDTGVWQTQYF
TGCGCCAGCAGTGATACAGGGGTTTGGCAGACCCAGTACTTC
>TRBJ1-1|TRBD1|TRBV7-8|-
CASSRAFDRAHTEAFF
TGTGCCAGCAGCCGCGCCTTTGACAGGGCCCACACTGAAGCTTTCTTT
>TRBJ2-1|-|TRBV20-1|few
CSARSFVDEQFF
TGCAGTGCTAGGTCGTTTGTGGATGAGCAGTTCTTC
>TRBJ1-2|-|TRBV7-7|many
CASSPPVISEDGYTF
TGTGCCAGCAGCCCCCCCGTTATCTCGGAGGATGGCTACACCTTC
>TRBJ1-1|-|TRBV25-1|-
CASSESSGLNTEAFF
TGTGCCAGCAGTGAATCTAGCGGACTGAACACTGAAGCTTTCTTT
>TRBJ1-5|-|TRBV7-9|-
CASSRDGISNQPQHF
TGCGCCAGCAGCCGCGACGGGATTAGCAATCAGCCCCAGCATTTT
>TRBJ1-2|-|TRBV9|-
CASSVVQGGYTF
TGTGCCAGCAGCGTAGTACAGGGTGGCTACACCTTC
>TRBJ2-7|-|TRBV7-9|-
CASSSPSFYEQYF
TGTGCCAGCAGCTCCCCCAGCTTCTACGAGCAGTACTTC
>TRBJ2-7|-|TRBV29-1|many
CSVKGRGQKNVYEQYF
TGCAGCGTTAAGGGTCGCGGACAGAAAAACGTCTACGAGCAGTACTTC
>TRBJ1-1|-|TRBV6-1|once
CASSESAGKRTEAFF
TGTGCCAGCAGTGAATCGGCAGGGAAAAGGACTGAAGCTTTCTTT
>TRBJ1-2|TRBD1|TRBV2|-
CASSGSKGTGFNYGYTF
TGTGCCAGCAGTGGAAGTAAAGGGACAGGCTTTAACTATGGCTACACCTTC
>TRBJ1-4|TRBD1|TRBV15|-
CATTGQGTATNEKLFF
TGTGCCACCACGGGACAGGGCACGGCAACTAATGAAAAACTGTTTTTT
>TRBJ2-6|TRBD1|TRBV25-1|-
CASRGSGQGPSGANVLTF
TGTGCCAGCAGGGGTTCGGGACAGGGACCTTCTGGGGCCAACGTCCTGACTTTC
>TRBJ1-6|-|TRBV20-1|-
CSARGRQDSYNSPLHF
TGCAGTGCTAGAGGCCGACAGGACTCCTATAATTCACCCCTCCACTTT
>TRBJ2-7|-|TRBV2|few
CASSGTSEQYF
TGTGCCAGCAGTGGGACTTCCGAGCAGTACTTC
>TRBJ2-3|-|TRBV20-1|once
CSARGRGTDTQYF
TGCAGTGCTAGAGGGAGGGGCACAGATACGCAGTATTTT
>TRBJ1-2|-|TRBV19|-
CASSPTVANYGYTF
TGTGCCAGTAGTCCGACAGTGGCTAACTATGGCTACACCTTC
>TRBJ1-5|-|TRBV12-3/TRBV12-4|-
CASSSGYGQPQHF
TGTGCCAGCAGTTCAGGGTATGGTCAGCCCCAGCATTTT
>TRBJ2-1|TRBD2|TRBV24-1|once
CATSDSPGLAGVNEQFF
TGTGCCACCAGTGATTCTCCGGGACTAGCGGGAGTTAATGAGCAGTTCTTC
>TRBJ1-5|-|TRBV7-6|-
CASSLGVTQPQHF
TGTGCCAGCAGCTTAGGCGTAACTCAGCCCCAGCATTTT
>TRBJ2-7|-|TRBV5-1|-
CASSYQRANYEQYF
TGCGCCAGCAGCTATCAGAGGGCCAACTACGAGCAGTACTTC
>TRBJ2-1|-|TRBV19|-
CASSTGLSEQFF
TGTGCCAGTAGTACGGGACTTTCAGAGCAGTTCTTC
>TRBJ1-1|-|TRBV11-1|once
CASSLEWTKRNTEAFF
TGTGCCAGCAGCTTAGAGTGGACGAAACGGAACACTGAAGCTTTCTTT
>TRBJ2-1|TRBD2|TRBV24-1|-
CATSDRLAGEDNEQFF
TGTGCCACCAGTGACCGACTAGCGGGGGAGGACAATGAGCAGTTCTTC
>TRBJ1-1|-|TRBV19|-
CASTGQTRSDEAFF
TGTGCCAGTACAGGACAGACAAGATCCGATGAAGCTTTCTTT
>TRBJ2-5|-|TRBV9|-
CASSHLETQYF
TGTGCCAGCAGCCATTTAGAGACCCAGTACTTC
>TRBJ1-5|-|TRBV20-1|-
CSASHPPGVLDGQPQHF
TGCAGTGCTAGTCATCCCCCCGGGGTCCTAGATGGTCAGCCCCAGCATTTT
>TRBJ1-6|-|TRBV9|many
CASSANNSPLHF
TGTGCCAGCAGCGCCAATAATTCACCCCTCCACTTT